The next 31 T cell receptor beta chains were all read from a single sample in a study of T cells in Graves' hyperthyroidism and ophthalmopathy. There were TCR beta CDR3 regions amplified from RNA transcripts. HTBI primers were used for first-round RT-PCR of the TCR CDR3. TCRdb reprocessed the multiplex PCR reads via MiXCR and lists one record per CDR3 protein. The sample has around 300,000 distinct CDR3 sequences, 14% seen once. Material for sequencing was blood. The receptors derive from a woman aged 30 to 39 with Graves' hyperthyroidism.

This clonotype was seen repeatedly, ten times or more. The chain has TRBV2 and TRBJ2-1; D is unclear. The ends were cut back, 2 bases at V and 0 bases at J, with 8 bases in the middle. The CDR3 contains 15 residues. Germline values: CDR1 SNHLY, CDR2 FYNNEI. CDR3 protein: CASSETSASYNEQFF. The CDR3 DNA is TGTGCCAGCAGTGAAACGTCCGCCTCCTACAATGAGCAGTTCTTC.

V usage is TRBV6-1 and J usage is TRBJ1-5; no clear D. Trimming removed 3 bases from V and 6 bases from J, with 3 bases in between. Germline loops: CDR1 MNHNS, CDR2 SASEGT. The CDR3 consists of 11 residues. This CDR3 reads CASSDFQPQHF. The DNA for the CDR3 is TGTGCCAGCAGTGACTTTCAGCCCCAGCATTTT.

To note about this clonotype: This may stem from a read error, because a much larger clone lies one nucleotide away. The chain carries TRBV20-1 and TRBJ2-6, with 11 bases identical to TRBD2. The CDR3 has 17 residues. Trimming at V came to 5 bases and at J to 4 bases, leaving 10 bases not matched to a gene. Looked up from germline, CDR1 is DFQATT and CDR2 is SNEGSKA (reference sequence). DNA of the CDR3: TGCAGTGCTTCCCTCCTAGCGGGAGGCTCCGGGGCCAACGTCCTGACTTTC. Translation gives CSASLLAGGSGANVLTF.

Comments on this clonotype: This sequence may be a read error, since a much larger clone differs from it by one base. The chain uses TRBV11-2 and TRBJ1-6, with TRBD1 matching 11 bases. V was pared by 1 base and J by 10 bases, with 3 bases of the junction left unmatched. This CDR3 contains 15 residues. Germline lookup yields CDR1 SGHAT and CDR2 FQNNGV. The CDR3 protein is CASSLVGQGDSPLHF. The DNA for the CDR3 is TGTGCCAGCAGCTTAGTGGGACAGGGGGACTCACCCCTCCACTTT.

Ten or more counts support this clonotype. J is TRBJ1-1 and V is TRBV28, with 7 bases lining up with TRBD1. Germline V lookup: CDR1 MDHEN, CDR2 SYDVKM. The CDR3 is 11 amino acids. After removal of 6 bases from V and 11 bases from J, the junction contained 6 bases not matched to a gene. In nucleotides, the CDR3 is TGTGCCAGCAGCCAGGACAGGCGGGCTTTCTTT. This encodes CASSQDRRAFF. Based on the CDR3 plus reference TRBV28 and TRBJ1-1, the full variable domain is DVKVTQSSRYLVKRTGEKVFLECVQDMDHENMFWYRQDPGLGLRLIYFSYDVKMKEKGDIPEGYSVSREKKERFSLILESASTNQTSMYLCASSQDRRAFFGQGTRLTVV.

This clonotype was picked up a small number of times. V is TRBV11-2 and J is TRBJ2-3, with D possibly being TRBD2 (5 bases). Germline lookup yields CDR1 SGHAT and CDR2 FQNNGV. The CDR3 has 15 residues. V was shortened by 5 bases and J by 2 bases, with 14 bases between the two germline ends. Here the CDR3 reads CASSPLREFTDTQYF. In DNA, the CDR3 is TGTGCCAGCAGCCCATTAAGGGAGTTCACAGATACGCAGTATTTT.

Notes on this clonotype: Being one base from a much bigger clone, this may be a read error. V is TRBV3-1 and J is TRBJ1-1, with D perhaps matching TRBD1 (6 bases). This CDR3 region has 13 residues. V was clipped by 7 bases and J by 8 bases, with 17 bases between them. Germline V gene data show CDR1 as LGHDT and CDR2 as YNNKEL (reference sequence). CDR3 coding DNA: TGTGCCAGCACCCCGGGGGGGGCGGCGGAAGCTTTCTTT. This codes for CASTPGGAAEAFF.

This clonotype showed up many times. V gene TRBV7-8 combines with J gene TRBJ1-1; D possibly corresponds to TRBD1 (5 bases). Germline V CDR1 and CDR2: SGHVS, FQNEAQ. The V and J ends lost 5 bases and 4 bases respectively, with 17 bases between them. The CDR3 runs 15 residues. Here the CDR3 DNA reads TGTGCCAGCAGCCTTGACCAGGGCGGGGTCACTGAAGCTTTCTTT. This sequence encodes CASSLDQGGVTEAFF.

Notes on this clonotype: The conserved phenylalanine or tryptophan normally closing the CDR3 is absent here, so this likely arose from a read error. V and J are TRBV20-1 and TRBJ2-6; 11 bases match TRBD2. CDR1 and CDR2 from the germline V gene are DFQATT and SNEGSKA (reference sequence). The V gene end was trimmed by 5 bases and the J gene end by 4 bases; junction bases not matched to a gene: 10. The CDR3 covers 17 residues. In nucleotides, the CDR3 is TGCAGTGCTTCCATCCTAGCGGGAGGCTCCGGGGCCAACGTCCTGACTTCC. This codes for CSASILAGGSGANVLTS.

This clonotype has at least ten counts. This chain joins TRBV28 and TRBJ1-1, with D possibly TRBD1 on 6 matching bases. The V and J ends lost 5 bases and 6 bases respectively, with 19 bases between them. CDR1 is MDHEN, CDR2 SYDVKM, per germline. The CDR3 runs to 15 residues. Here the CDR3 reads CASSVTGTSISEAFF. The CDR3 DNA follows: TGTGCCAGCAGTGTAACCGGGACATCTATCTCTGAAGCTTTCTTT.

There are many counts of this clonotype. The chain carries TRBV12-3 or TRBV12-4 and TRBJ1-4; no clear D gene. Deletions cut 5 bases from V and 3 bases from J, with 7 bases between. The CDR3 consists of 13 residues. CDR3 in amino acids: CASSIAPNEKLFF. The CDR3 coding sequence is TGTGCCAGCAGTATCGCCCCTAATGAAAAACTGTTTTTT.

This clonotype was counted at least ten times. The chain couples TRBV10-3 to TRBJ1-6, with D hard to call. Trimming left V 10 bases short and J 4 bases short, with 11 bases between. The germline V gene has CDR1 ENHRY and CDR2 SYGVKD. This CDR3 is built from 13 residues. The CDR3 region is CATRAGYNSPLHF. The CDR3 region has the DNA TGTGCCACCCGGGCGGGATATAATTCACCCCTCCACTTT.

This clonotype has at least ten counts. V gene TRBV2 combines with J gene TRBJ1-1, with D unresolved. V gave up 6 bases and J gave up 5 bases, with 19 bases separating them. CDR3 length equals 15 residues. Germline V gene data show CDR1 as SNHLY and CDR2 as FYNNEI. In nucleotides, the CDR3 is TGTGCCAGCAGGACAAGTGGGTGGGGTCGGACTGAAGCTTTCTTT. Translating it yields CASRTSGWGRTEAFF.

This clonotype was counted between two and nine times. This sequence joins TRBV28 and TRBJ2-3; TRBD2 agrees at 8 bases. Germline V gives CDR1 MDHEN, CDR2 SYDVKM. The CDR3 spans 18 residues. Trimming took 3 bases from V and 5 from J; bases not matched to a gene: 16. CDR3 amino acids: CASSFSPLAAKKGDTQYF. CDR3 sequence (DNA): TGTGCCAGCAGTTTTTCCCCACTAGCGGCAAAGAAGGGAGATACGCAGTATTTT.

This chain uses TRBV6-7 with TRBJ2-5; no clear D gene. TRBV6-7 is recorded as an ORF, its role being uncertain. V was clipped by 4 bases and J by 5 bases, with 14 bases between them. The CDR3 runs to 14 residues. The CDR3 is CASSSGRPEETQYF. Written as DNA, the CDR3 is TGTGCCAGCAGTTCAGGACGGCCGGAGGAGACCCAGTACTTC.

The chain couples TRBV12-3 or TRBV12-4 to TRBJ1-2; maybe TRBD1 (5 bases). CDR3 size: 15 residues. Deletions cut 1 base from V and 0 bases from J, with 9 bases between. For the CDR3, the DNA is TGTGCCAGCAGTTTAGTCGACAGAGCTAACTATGGCTACACCTTC. It specifies CASSLVDRANYGYTF.

This clonotype was seen ten or more times. This chain connects TRBV6-1 to TRBJ2-7, with TRBD2 as a possible D gene (6 bases). There are 14 residues in the CDR3. V was trimmed by 5 bases and J by 6 bases, leaving 17 bases between them. Per the germline V gene, CDR1 is MNHNS and CDR2 is SASEGT. This CDR3 reads CASSRDSTSGEQYF. In nucleotides, the CDR3 is TGTGCCAGCAGTCGGGACTCGACTAGTGGCGAGCAGTACTTC.

This clonotype showed up just a few times. V and J are TRBV9 and TRBJ2-1; D gene unclear. V was shortened by 4 bases and J by 9 bases, with 14 bases between the two germline ends. This CDR3 contains 13 residues. CDR1 is SGDLS and CDR2 is YYNGEE in the germline V gene. CDR3 sequence (DNA): TGTGCCAGCAGCACCCTGGACCCCGGTGAGCAGTTCTTC. This encodes CASSTLDPGEQFF.

The table lists this clonotype with many counts. The CDR3 coding sequence is TGCAGCGTTGATAGCGGGAGGGGTTACGATGAGCAGTTCTTC. It is translated as CSVDSGRGYDEQFF. The V and J genes are TRBV29-1 and TRBJ2-1; TRBD2 aligns across 11 bases. In germline, CDR1 is SQVTM, CDR2 ANQGSEA. The length of the CDR3 is 14 residues. The J segment lost 8 bases and the V segment lost 3 bases, leaving 6 bases of the junction unmatched.

This clonotype was seen at least ten times. V gene TRBV25-1 combines with J gene TRBJ2-1, with D uncertain. CDR3 length equals 13 residues. V shed 7 bases and J shed 3 bases, with 10 bases lying between them. The germline V gene has CDR1 MGHDK and CDR2 SYGVNS. The CDR3 loop is CASMEQLYNEQFF. Written as DNA, the CDR3 is TGTGCCAGCATGGAGCAGCTCTACAATGAGCAGTTCTTC.

This clonotype was detected many times. The chain is built from TRBV28 and TRBJ1-6; 10 bases agree with TRBD1. Looked up from germline, CDR1 is MDHEN and CDR2 is SYDVKM. The length of the CDR3 is 18 residues. V was pared by 2 bases and J by 10 bases, with 14 bases of the junction left unmatched. CDR3 in DNA: TGTGCCAGCAGTTTAAGGACAGGGGGATTCTCTTCCAACTCACCCCTCCACTTT. Its protein product is CASSLRTGGFSSNSPLHF.

The chain links TRBV7-8 to TRBJ1-6; D gene uncertain. This CDR3 has 15 amino acids. Germline values: CDR1 SGHVS, CDR2 FQNEAQ. The V end was cut by 5 bases, the J end by 10 bases, with 18 bases between. The CDR3 bases are TGTGCCAGCAGCCCACGACAAACCCTTAGGTCACCCCTCCACTTT. It translates to CASSPRQTLRSPLHF.

This clonotype came up many times. V and J are TRBV18 and TRBJ1-4, with D unresolved. V lost 3 bases and J lost 8, with 10 bases in between. In germline, CDR1 is KGHSH, CDR2 LQKENI. The CDR3 has 13 amino acids. The CDR3 bases are TGTGCCAGCTCACCGGACTTAGGCGAAAAACTGTTTTTT. This codes for CASSPDLGEKLFF.

This clonotype was seen repeatedly, ten times or more. V gene TRBV6-6 combines with J gene TRBJ1-5, with 11 nucleotides matching TRBD1. Germline CDR1 is MNHNY and CDR2 is SVGAGI (reference sequence). This CDR3 is 17 amino acids long. The V and J ends lost 2 bases and 1 base, in that order; junction bases with no gene match: 4. The CDR3 is CASSYPGQGASNQPQHF. Here the CDR3 DNA reads TGTGCCAGCAGTTACCCAGGACAGGGGGCAAGCAATCAGCCCCAGCATTTT.

A few counts support this clonotype. The chain joins TRBV15 to TRBJ1-1, with D hard to call. The V end was cut by 5 bases, the J end by 4 bases, with 5 bases between. The germline V gene has CDR1 LNHNV and CDR2 YYDKDF (reference sequence). This CDR3 contains 11 residues. The DNA for the CDR3 is TGTGCCACCAGCGGCCGCACTGAAGCTTTCTTT. The encoded protein is CATSGRTEAFF.

This sequence joins TRBV27 and TRBJ2-7; 7 nucleotides line up with TRBD1. V dropped 6 bases and J dropped 4; count of bases not matched to a gene: 9. The CDR3 contains 14 residues. Germline V gene data show CDR1 as MNHEY and CDR2 as SMNVEV (reference sequence). DNA for the CDR3: TGTGCCAGCAGCTTAGCCGGGACAGCTTACGAGCAGTACTTC. Its translation is CASSLAGTAYEQYF.

This clonotype was detected only a few times. The chain carries TRBV20-1 and TRBJ2-7; 8 bases are a match to TRBD2. Germline V gene lookup returns CDR1 DFQATT and CDR2 SNEGSKA (reference sequence). The CDR3 loop spans 17 amino acids. V was pared by 6 bases and J by 0 bases, with 16 bases of the junction left unmatched. The chain's CDR3 is CSAGGGRSFESSYEQYF. CDR3 DNA: TGCAGTGCAGGTGGCGGGAGGTCTTTCGAGAGCTCCTACGAGCAGTACTTC.

The chain carries TRBV15 and TRBJ2-4; tentatively, D is TRBD1 or TRBD2 (5 bases each). The CDR3 loop spans 14 amino acids. Trimming removed 1 base at V and 5 bases at J, with 9 bases between. CDR1 and CDR2 from the germline V gene are LNHNV and YYDKDF (reference sequence). This CDR3 is CATSRAGAENIQYF. As DNA, the CDR3 is TGTGCCACCAGCAGAGCCGGGGCAGAAAACATTCAGTACTTC.

The chain links TRBV29-1 to TRBJ2-3; D remains unclear. Germline loops: CDR1 SQVTM, CDR2 ANQGSEA. The CDR3 consists of 12 residues. V shed 4 bases and J shed 1 base, with 6 bases lying between them. Written as DNA, the CDR3 is TGCAGCGTTGGTCGGGGCACAGATACGCAGTATTTT. Its protein product is CSVGRGTDTQYF.

This clonotype was picked up a small number of times. The chain couples TRBV9 to TRBJ1-6, with D unclear. Germline V gene lookup returns CDR1 SGDLS and CDR2 YYNGEE. Trimming pared 3 bases from V and 6 bases from J, leaving 7 bases between. CDR3 length equals 13 residues. The CDR3 coding sequence is TGTGCCAGCAGCGCCTGGGGTAATTCACCCCTCCACTTT. Amino acids: CASSAWGNSPLHF.

In its sample, this clonotype was seen many times. CDR3 sequence: CASSLSGLSYEQYF. The CDR3 nucleotides are TGTGCCAGCAGTTTAAGTGGTCTCTCCTACGAGCAGTACTTC. The chain joins TRBV27 to TRBJ2-7; D ambiguous. Germline V lookup: CDR1 MNHEY, CDR2 SMNVEV (reference sequence). This CDR3 comprises 14 residues. Trimming left V 2 bases short and J 0 bases short, with 8 bases between.